This TCR beta chain was recorded in a study of blood T cells in healthy people across ages. A sample-barcoded 5' primer and a J-beta primer mix were used in a second PCR of roughly 7 to 11 cycles. Each CDR3 protein is one row after TCRdb ran MiXCR on the 5' RACE reads. The sample consists of roughly 1,700,000 distinct CDR3 sequences, 28% of them appearing once. Study results and caveats: Diversity figures derived from one million T cells were judged to underestimate the true value.

About this clonotype: Its antigen is still unknown. This may stem from a read error, because a much larger clone lies one nucleotide away.

V was pared by 0 bases and J by 0 bases, with 5 bases of the junction left unmatched. CDR3 size: 15 residues. Germline V gene lookup returns CDR1 DFQATT and CDR2 SNEGSKA (reference sequence). The chain carries TRBV20-1 and TRBJ2-7, with 7 bases that match TRBD2. What was sequenced was blood. This TCR was sampled from a young woman in good health. The CDR3 reads CSARDLASGSYEQYF. The DNA of the CDR3 is TGCAGTGCTAGAGATCTGGCTAGCGGCTCCTACGAGCAGTACTTC.